The next 25 T cell receptor beta chains were all read from a single sample in a study of CD4 T cells in relation to SARS-CoV-2 and coronaviruses (dated by TCRdb to about 2021). CD4+ T cells from unexposed donors were collected before the COVID-19 pandemic (2011-2018). Following 10 days of culture, the EasySep CD4+ T cell isolation kit was used to isolate CD4+ T cells. These receptors have no identified antigens. The library was obtained by the immunoSEQ multiplex PCR assay. As stored in TCRdb, this immuneACCESS dataset retains in-frame rearrangements with V and J assigned. A fraction of the clones does not appear; measured against another copy, unresolved V genes explain less than half of the discrepancy, and the remainder lacks a known reason. The sample table lists 20,000 or so clones, 60% to 80% of them with a count of one. Approximately 14% of the sample is in the top ten clones. Sample: CD4+ T cells from PBMCs, cultured in vitro. These receptors all come from a human donor in good health.

The rearrangement joins TRBV4-1 to TRBJ2-1, with TRBD1 identical over 9 bases. The V segment lost 1 base and the J segment 2 bases; nucleotides outside the gene matches: 0. Germline-derived CDR1 and CDR2 are MGHRA and YSYEKL. The CDR3 has 15 residues. The CDR3 spells CASSQGTGAYNEQFF. The CDR3 DNA follows: TGCGCCAGCAGCCAAGGGACAGGGGCCTACAATGAGCAGTTCTTC.

The CDR3: CASSLGQTYEQYF. DNA of the CDR3: TGTGCCAGCAGTTTAGGACAGACCTACGAGCAGTACTTC. The V and J genes are TRBV28 and TRBJ2-7; a possible D gene is TRBD1 (6 bases). V was cut by 2 bases and J by 2 bases, with 7 bases left in between. CDR3 length: 13 residues. Looked up from germline, CDR1 is MDHEN and CDR2 is SYDVKM.

The gene calls are TRBV5-1 and TRBJ1-1; D might be TRBD1 (5 bases). This CDR3 contains 14 residues. Germline CDR1 reads SGHRS; CDR2 reads YFSETQ. V was trimmed by 3 bases and J by 6 bases, leaving 15 bases between them. DNA of the CDR3: TGCGCCAGCAGCTCCGGGACGCCTACATCTGAAGCTTTCTTT. It specifies CASSSGTPTSEAFF. Supplemented by reference TRBV5-1 and TRBJ1-1, the full variable domain reads KAGVTQTPRYLIKTRGQQVTLSCSPISGHRSVSWYQQTPGQGLQFLFEYFSETQRNKGNFPGRFSGRQFSNSRSEMNVSTLELGDSALYLCASSSGTPTSEAFFGQGTRLTVV.

The CDR3 loop reads CASTDSGVSVEGYTF. CDR3 sequence (DNA): TGTGCCAGCACCGATTCGGGGGTAAGCGTTGAGGGCTACACCTTC. The V gene is TRBV6-5, the J gene TRBJ1-2; perhaps TRBD1 as D (5 bases). Germline V gene sequence: CDR1 MNHEY, CDR2 SVGAGI. The CDR3 length is 15 residues. Between the trimmed V and J ends, which lost 7 bases and 8 bases, there was a span of 23 bases.

The J gene is TRBJ2-1, the V gene TRBV12-5, with 11 bases identical to TRBD2. The junction had 2 bases not matched to a gene; V was cut back by 6 bases and J by 7 bases. The CDR3 runs to 13 residues. Germline-derived CDR1 and CDR2 are LGHNT and FRNRAP. CDR3 protein: CASGGLAANEQFF. Here the CDR3 DNA reads TGTGCTAGTGGGGGACTAGCGGCAAATGAGCAGTTCTTC.

V is TRBV9 and J is TRBJ2-7; D is perhaps TRBD1 or TRBD2 (5 bases each). The CDR3 has 15 residues. Deletions cut 4 bases from V and 5 bases from J, with 19 bases between. Germline V lookup: CDR1 SGDLS, CDR2 YYNGEE. CDR3 in DNA: TGTGCCAGCAGCCCTAGTGGGACGTGGAGCAACGAGCAGTACTTC. Translation: CASSPSGTWSNEQYF.

V and J are TRBV6-4 and TRBJ2-1; 10 bases align to TRBD1. There are 16 residues in the CDR3. Germline values: CDR1 MRHNA, CDR2 SNTAGT. Trimming took 6 bases from V and 5 from J; bases not matched to a gene: 10. As DNA, the CDR3 is TGTGCCAGCAGCGCTGAAGGACAGGGGGTCCACAATGAGCAGTTCTTC. Translating it yields CASSAEGQGVHNEQFF.

The chain links TRBV7-3 to TRBJ2-2, with D unclear. From germline, CDR1 is SGHTA and CDR2 FQGTGA. Trimming took 1 base from V and 4 from J, leaving 7 bases between them. The CDR3 is made up of 14 amino acids. CDR3 sequence reads: CASSLKPTTGELFF. The CDR3 DNA follows: TGTGCCAGCAGCTTAAAACCAACCACCGGGGAGCTGTTTTTT.

This chain joins TRBV5-1 and TRBJ2-3, with a tentative D call TRBD2 (5 bases). The CDR3 has 15 amino acids. Germline CDR1 reads SGHRS; CDR2 reads YFSETQ. V was pared by 5 bases and J by 0 bases, with 13 bases between. CDR3 amino acids: CASSWWRGSTDTQYF. In nucleotides, the CDR3 is TGCGCCAGCAGTTGGTGGCGCGGGAGCACAGATACGCAGTATTTT.

The rearrangement uses TRBV20-1 and TRBJ1-4; TRBD1 aligns across 7 bases. Germline-derived CDR1 and CDR2 are DFQATT and SNEGSKA (reference sequence). The V and J ends lost 6 bases and 6 bases, in that order; junction bases with no gene match: 1. The CDR3 spans 11 residues. DNA of the CDR3: TGCAGTGCCAGGGGGTATGAAAAACTGTTTTTT. It yields the protein CSARGYEKLFF.

The chain links TRBV3-1 (or the pseudogene TRBV3-2) to TRBJ1-6; 8 nucleotides line up with TRBD1. Germline CDR1 is LGHDT and CDR2 is YNNKEL (reference sequence). The CDR3 extends over 14 amino acids. Losses at the gene ends were 5 bases for V and 7 bases for J; bases not matched to a gene: 4. The DNA of the CDR3 is TGTGCCAGCAGCGGACAGGGCTACAATTCACCCCTCCACTTT. Translating gives CASSGQGYNSPLHF.

By sample fraction, this clone is medium-sized (0.01 to 0.1%). The chain has TRBV12-5 and TRBJ2-1; TRBD2 aligns across 7 bases. The CDR3 contains 15 residues. The trim removed 4 bases at V and 5 bases at J, leaving 8 bases unmatched. The germline CDR1 and CDR2 sequences are LGHNT and FRNRAP. Here the CDR3 DNA reads TGTGCTAGTGGTTCACCGGGACTAACAAACAATGAGCAGTTCTTC. Encoded protein: CASGSPGLTNNEQFF.

This chain joins TRBV19 and TRBJ2-6; D possibly matches TRBD1 or TRBD2 (6 bases each). Looked up from germline, CDR1 is LNHDA and CDR2 is SQIVND (reference sequence). V lost 9 bases to trimming and J lost 2 bases, with 14 bases between them. CDR3 length: 15 residues. CDR3 sequence reads: CASHGGQTGANVLTF. CDR3 DNA: TGTGCCAGCCATGGGGGGCAAACTGGGGCCAACGTCCTGACTTTC.

This clone appeared a single time. The chain combines TRBV7-9 with TRBJ2-3, with D maybe TRBD2 (6 bases). CDR1 is SEHNR and CDR2 is FQNEAQ in the germline V gene (reference sequence). CDR3 length: 14 residues. Between the trimmed V and J ends, which lost 3 bases and 6 bases, there was a span of 13 bases. The CDR3 protein is CASSFGSGDDTQYF. For the CDR3, the DNA is TGTGCCAGCAGCTTTGGATCGGGAGATGATACGCAGTATTTT.

The chain combines TRBV3-1 (or the pseudogene TRBV3-2) with TRBJ2-7; 8 bases are a match to TRBD2. This CDR3 is 14 amino acids long. Trimming cost V 1 base and J 6 bases; bases outside gene matches: 5. Germline V gene data show CDR1 as LGHDT and CDR2 as YNNKEL (reference sequence). DNA of the CDR3: TGTGCCAGCAGCCAAGTCGGGGGGGAACTCGAGCAGTACTTC. The encoded protein is CASSQVGGELEQYF.

This clone came up a few times. The rearrangement links TRBV20-1 to TRBJ1-2; D is perhaps TRBD1 (5 bases). Germline CDR1 is DFQATT and CDR2 is SNEGSKA (reference sequence). V lost 4 bases and J 10 bases, leaving 13 bases between the germline ends. The CDR3 is 11 amino acids. CDR3 loop: CSAINRPLYTF. CDR3 DNA sequence: TGCAGTGCTATTAACAGGCCCCTCTACACCTTC.

This sequence joins TRBV9 and TRBJ1-6, with D perhaps matching TRBD1 (5 bases). The CDR3 has 15 residues. Trimming removed 1 base from V and 7 bases from J, with 12 bases in between. Germline V gives CDR1 SGDLS, CDR2 YYNGEE. The CDR3 region is CASSVSGDQNSPLHF. The CDR3 nucleotides are TGTGCCAGCAGCGTATCGGGGGATCAGAATTCACCCCTCCACTTT.

This sequence joins TRBV28 and TRBJ1-3; D call uncertain. V was trimmed by 6 bases and J by 5 bases, leaving 8 bases between them. CDR1 and CDR2 (germline): MDHEN, SYDVKM. The CDR3 totals 12 residues. In nucleotides, the CDR3 is TGTGCCAGCAGCCGCACACGAAACACCATATATTTT. Amino acid sequence: CASSRTRNTIYF.

The chain couples TRBV20-1 to TRBJ2-5; no firm D call. V gave up 3 bases and J gave up 2 bases, with 7 bases separating them. The CDR3 has 12 residues. Germline V gene data show CDR1 as DFQATT and CDR2 as SNEGSKA (reference sequence). CDR3 protein: CSASSLQETQYF. The DNA of the CDR3 is TGCAGTGCTAGTTCACTTCAAGAGACCCAGTACTTC.

The chain employs TRBV14 and TRBJ2-7, with D perhaps TRBD1 (5 bases). Germline V CDR1 and CDR2: SGHDN, FVKESK. Trimming took off 3 bases at V and 4 bases at J, with 7 bases between the two ends. The CDR3 has 12 amino acids. CDR3 bases: TGTGCCAGCAGCCAGCAGGGATACGAGCAGTACTTC. This encodes CASSQQGYEQYF.

The chain recombines TRBV5-1 with TRBJ2-3; perhaps TRBD2 as D (5 bases). The germline CDR1 and CDR2 sequences are SGHRS and YFSETQ. Trimming cost V 6 bases and J 2 bases, with 16 bases left between them. CDR3 length equals 15 residues. The CDR3 sequence: CASIRGSTPTDTQYF. As DNA, the CDR3 is TGCGCCAGCATTCGGGGAAGTACACCCACAGATACGCAGTATTTT.

CDR3 DNA sequence: TGTGCCAGCTCACCAGGGGCAGGGGAAAACACTGAAGCTTTCTTT. Translating gives CASSPGAGENTEAFF. The chain recombines TRBV18 with TRBJ1-1; D might be TRBD1 (6 bases). CDR1 KGHSH and CDR2 LQKENI come from the germline V gene. The CDR3 runs to 15 residues. The V end lost 2 bases, the J end lost 2 bases, and 12 bases lay between the germline ends.

CDR3: CASRRDRLAVNEQFF. CDR3 sequence (DNA): TGTGCCAGCAGGAGAGACCGACTAGCGGTAAATGAGCAGTTCTTC. This chain joins TRBV11-2 and TRBJ2-1, with 9 bases identical to TRBD2. Germline CDR1 SGHAT, CDR2 FQNNGV. The CDR3 consists of 15 residues. V shed 6 bases, J shed 7 bases, and the junction held 10 bases outside the gene matches.

The chain joins TRBV6-5 to TRBJ1-4, with a weak D call TRBD1 (6 bases). In germline, CDR1 is MNHEY, CDR2 SVGAGI. The CDR3 length is 15 residues. Deletions cut 5 bases from V and 8 bases from J, with 18 bases between. CDR3 residues: CASSNTQGTYEKLFF. The CDR3 DNA reads TGTGCCAGCAGTAACACTCAGGGGACTTACGAAAAACTGTTTTTT.

V usage is TRBV7-9 and J usage is TRBJ2-1; TRBD2 is a possible D gene (6 bases). Trimming pared 1 base from V and 6 bases from J, leaving 13 bases between. This CDR3 spans 15 amino acids. Germline lookup yields CDR1 SEHNR and CDR2 FQNEAQ (reference sequence). The chain's CDR3 is CASSLVREKANEQFF. In nucleotides, the CDR3 is TGTGCCAGCAGCTTAGTGCGGGAAAAGGCCAATGAGCAGTTCTTC.